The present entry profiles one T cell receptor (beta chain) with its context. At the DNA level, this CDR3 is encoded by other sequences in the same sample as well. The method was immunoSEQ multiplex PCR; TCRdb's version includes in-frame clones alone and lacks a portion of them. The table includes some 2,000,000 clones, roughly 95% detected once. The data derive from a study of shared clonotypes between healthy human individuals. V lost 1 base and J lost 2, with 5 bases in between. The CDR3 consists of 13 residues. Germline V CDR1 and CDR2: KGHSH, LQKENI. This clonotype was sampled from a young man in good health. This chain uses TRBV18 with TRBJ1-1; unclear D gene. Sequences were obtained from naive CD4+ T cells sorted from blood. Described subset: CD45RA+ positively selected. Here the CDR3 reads CASSPQRNTEAFF. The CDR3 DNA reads TGTGCCAGCTCACCACAGAGAAACACTGAAGCTTTCTTT. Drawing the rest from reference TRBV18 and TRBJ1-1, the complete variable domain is NAGVMQNPRHLVRRRGQEARLRCSPMKGHSHVYWYRQLPEEGLKFMVYLQKENIIDESGMPKERFSAEFPKEGPSILRIQQVVRGDSAAYFCASSPQRNTEAFFGQGTRLTVV.